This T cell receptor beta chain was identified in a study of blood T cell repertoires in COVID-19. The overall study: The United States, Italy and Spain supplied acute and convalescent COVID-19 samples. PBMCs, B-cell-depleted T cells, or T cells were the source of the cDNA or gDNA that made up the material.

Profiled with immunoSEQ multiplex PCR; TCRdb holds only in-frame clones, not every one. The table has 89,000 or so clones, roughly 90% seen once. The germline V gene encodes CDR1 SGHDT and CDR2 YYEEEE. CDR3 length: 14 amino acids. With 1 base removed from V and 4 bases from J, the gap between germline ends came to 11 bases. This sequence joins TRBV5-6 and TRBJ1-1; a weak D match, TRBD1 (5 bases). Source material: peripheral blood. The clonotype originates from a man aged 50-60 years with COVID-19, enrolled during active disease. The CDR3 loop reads CASSLLAGSTEAFF. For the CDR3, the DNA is TGTGCCAGCAGCTTGTTGGCAGGGTCCACTGAAGCTTTCTTT.